The rows below give T cell receptor beta chains drawn from one sample of a study of T cell changes during pregnancy in multiple sclerosis. Profiled with immunoSEQ multiplex PCR; TCRdb holds only in-frame clones, not every one. The repertoire consists of about 33,000 clones, with about 91% occurring once and the leading ten covering roughly 2.8%. The starting material was CD4+ T cells from peripheral blood mononuclear cells, obtained in the third trimester of pregnancy. The receptors originated from a female donor in good health, enrolled as a control in a pregnancy study. The CDR3 runs from the conserved cysteine through the conserved F or W. D genes are given only for firm matches. Rows may omit the clone size; those that give it use once, few, many or a size class.

size,J,D,V,DNA,CDR3
few,TRBJ1-4,NA,TRBV10-1,TGCGCCAGCAGTGAGCAGGGGACTGAAAAACTGTTTTTT,CASSEQGTEKLFF
NA,TRBJ1-1,TRBD1,TRBV25-1,TGTGCCAGCAGGGAGACAGGGTGGAGCACTGAAGCTTTCTTT,CASRETGWSTEAFF
once,TRBJ1-1,TRBD1,TRBV18,TGTGCCAGCTCACCCTGGACAGGGGAAAGAGAGACATGGAACACTGAAGCTTTCTTT,CASSPWTGERETWNTEAFF
NA,TRBJ2-2,NA,TRBV5-1,TGTGCCAGCAGCTTGGCGCTAGACACCGGGGAGCTGTTTTTT,CASSLALDTGELFF
NA,TRBJ1-6,TRBD1,TRBV11-3,TGTGCCAGCAGCAGGACAGGGCGAGGCTCACCCCTCCACTTT,CASSRTGRGSPLHF
NA,TRBJ2-1,TRBD2,TRBV4-1,TGCGCCAGCAGCCAAGACGAAGCGGGGGCCTCCTACAATGAGCAGTTCTTC,CASSQDEAGASYNEQFF
NA,TRBJ2-1,NA,TRBV25-1,TGTGCCAGCAGTGAATTGTTGACTAGATTGAATGAGCAGTTCTTC,CASSELLTRLNEQFF
NA,TRBJ1-6,TRBD1,TRBV6-1,TGTGCCAGCAGTCAGGGGGCCTCACCCCTCCACTTT,CASSQGASPLHF
NA,TRBJ2-7,TRBD1,TRBV2,TGTGCCAGCGTACGGGGACAGGCGGGCTACGAGCAGTACTTC,CASVRGQAGYEQYF
NA,TRBJ1-5,NA,TRBV20-1,TGCAGTACGGGGGGCCATCAGCCCCAGCATTTT,CSTGGHQPQHF
NA,TRBJ2-1,NA,TRBV9,TGTGCCAGCAGCGTAAGCGTATACAATGAGCAGTTCTTC,CASSVSVYNEQFF
NA,TRBJ2-1,NA,TRBV7-5,TGTGTCAGAAGCTTAGCGCTGAGCCAGGGGCCCTACAATGAGCAGTTCTTC,CVRSLALSQGPYNEQFF
NA,TRBJ2-7,NA,TRBV7-6,TGTGCCAGCAGCGTCCGACTAGGTGGTTTCTACGAGCAGTACTTC,CASSVRLGGFYEQYF
NA,TRBJ2-3,NA,TRBV14,TGTGCCAGCAGCCAAGGTCCCAGGGGAGGCACAGATACGCAGTATTTT,CASSQGPRGGTDTQYF
once,TRBJ2-3,NA,TRBV12-2,TGTGCAAGTCGCCCCCTGGGACTAGCGGGGGGGCCCACTAGCACAGATACGCAGTATTTT,CASRPLGLAGGPTSTDTQYF
NA,TRBJ2-2,TRBD1,TRBV7-2,TGTGCCAGCAGCTACGACAGGGGGAACACCGGGGAGCTGTTTTTT,CASSYDRGNTGELFF
NA,TRBJ2-1,TRBD2,TRBV2,TGTGCCAGCAGCGCTACTAGCGGGGGATACAATGAGCAGTTCTTC,CASSATSGGYNEQFF
NA,TRBJ2-3,NA,TRBV7-3,TGTGCCAGCAGCCAACAGGGTGCAGATACGCAGTATTTT,CASSQQGADTQYF
NA,TRBJ1-6,TRBD1,TRBV7-8,TGTGCCAGCAGCTTAGCGACAGGGGGTTTGGGCCTCCACTTT,CASSLATGGLGLHF
NA,TRBJ2-4,TRBD1,TRBV6-1,TGTGCCAGCAGTGGACAGGGGGCGGCCAAAAACATTCAGTACTTC,CASSGQGAAKNIQYF
NA,TRBJ2-5,TRBD2,TRBV29-1,TGCAGCGTTGAAGATCGGGAGGTGGGGCTGGGCGAGACCCAGTACTTC,CSVEDREVGLGETQYF
once,TRBJ2-3,TRBD1,TRBV9,TGTGCCAGCAGCCTTAACCCCGGGACAGCATATAATTCAGATACGCAGTATTTT,CASSLNPGTAYNSDTQYF
NA,TRBJ2-5,NA,TRBV18,TGTGCCAGCTCACTAGAGGAGACCCAGTACTTC,CASSLEETQYF
NA,TRBJ1-1,NA,TRBV19,TGTGCCAGTAGTCCAAGACATGGCTCCAACACTGAAGCTTTCTTT,CASSPRHGSNTEAFF
NA,TRBJ2-1,NA,TRBV27,TGTGCCTGCGAGGGGGGGCCGTACAATGAGCAGTTCTTC,CACEGGPYNEQFF
NA,TRBJ1-4,NA,TRBV28,TGTGCCAGCAGAACTACTAAGGGCGGGCGGAATGAAAAACTGTTTTTT,CASRTTKGGRNEKLFF
NA,TRBJ2-5,NA,TRBV11-1,TGTGCCTGCAAGGGGACTGCGACGGGCTTGACCCAGTACTTC,CACKGTATGLTQYF
few,TRBJ2-7,TRBD2,TRBV9,TGTGCCAGCAGCCCGTCGCGGGGGTGGGGCGAGCAGTACTTC,CASSPSRGWGEQYF
NA,TRBJ1-6,TRBD1,TRBV5-5,TGTGCCAGCAGCTTATCGGGTAGGGGACAGGTCAATTCACCCCTCCACTTT,CASSLSGRGQVNSPLHF
once,TRBJ1-5,NA,TRBV4-1,TGCGCCAGCAGCCAAGATGTAGGATCCTCATCGGGGGGGAATCAGCCCCAGCATTTT,CASSQDVGSSSGGNQPQHF
NA,TRBJ2-5,NA,TRBV7-3,TGTGCCAGCAGCCAGAGCACTACCCAAGAGACCCAGTACTTC,CASSQSTTQETQYF
NA,TRBJ2-1,TRBD2,TRBV2,TGTGCCAGCAGTGATAAGCGGGGGGATTACAATGAGCAGTTCTTC,CASSDKRGDYNEQFF
NA,TRBJ2-6,NA,TRBV5-1,TGCGCCAGCAGCTCACCGAGACTTGTATTAGACTCTGGGGCCAACGTCCTGACTTTC,CASSSPRLVLDSGANVLTF
NA,TRBJ2-3,NA,TRBV4-3,TGCGCCAGCAGCCAACAAGGGACATCTAGCACAGATACGCAGTATTTT,CASSQQGTSSTDTQYF
once,TRBJ2-1,TRBD2,TRBV5-1,TGCGCCAGCAGCTTGTCAGCGGGAGGTCACAATGAGCAGTTCTTC,CASSLSAGGHNEQFF
NA,TRBJ2-2,TRBD1,TRBV27,TGTGCCAGCAGCCTCAGGGGGCGCACCGGGGAGCTGTTTTTT,CASSLRGRTGELFF
NA,TRBJ1-1,NA,TRBV5-6,TGTGCCAGCAGTTCCGCCCGCGGGGGGCATTATGACACTGAAGCTTTCTTT,CASSSARGGHYDTEAFF
NA,TRBJ2-1,TRBD2,TRBV4-1,TGCGCCAGCAGCCATTTATGGCGGGGGACTAAGGGTGAGCAGTTCTTC,CASSHLWRGTKGEQFF
NA,TRBJ2-5,TRBD2,TRBV5-1,TGCGCCAGCAGCGGTGGAGCGGGGGTCATTGAGACCCAGTACTTC,CASSGGAGVIETQYF
NA,TRBJ2-1,NA,TRBV18,TGTGCCAGCTCACCAGCCCGTAGCCTTCTCAGCTACAATGAGCAGTTCTTC,CASSPARSLLSYNEQFF
NA,TRBJ2-3,TRBD2,TRBV19,TGTGCCAGTAGTACTAGCGGGGGGACTAGCACAGATACGCAGTATTTT,CASSTSGGTSTDTQYF
NA,TRBJ2-2,NA,TRBV18,TGTGCCAGCTCACCATTGGACAGCCCGAACACCGGGGAGCTGTTTTTT,CASSPLDSPNTGELFF
NA,TRBJ1-1,NA,TRBV27,TGTGCCAGCAGTACCCTGGGGGCGACAGGAGACACTGAAGCTTTCTTT,CASSTLGATGDTEAFF
NA,TRBJ1-2,NA,TRBV6-1,TGTGCCAGCAGTGACACTAACTATGGCTACACCTTC,CASSDTNYGYTF
NA,TRBJ2-7,TRBD1,TRBV19,TGTGCCAGTAGTTCCTCGACAGGGGGCTCGCTGGAGCAGTACTTC,CASSSSTGGSLEQYF